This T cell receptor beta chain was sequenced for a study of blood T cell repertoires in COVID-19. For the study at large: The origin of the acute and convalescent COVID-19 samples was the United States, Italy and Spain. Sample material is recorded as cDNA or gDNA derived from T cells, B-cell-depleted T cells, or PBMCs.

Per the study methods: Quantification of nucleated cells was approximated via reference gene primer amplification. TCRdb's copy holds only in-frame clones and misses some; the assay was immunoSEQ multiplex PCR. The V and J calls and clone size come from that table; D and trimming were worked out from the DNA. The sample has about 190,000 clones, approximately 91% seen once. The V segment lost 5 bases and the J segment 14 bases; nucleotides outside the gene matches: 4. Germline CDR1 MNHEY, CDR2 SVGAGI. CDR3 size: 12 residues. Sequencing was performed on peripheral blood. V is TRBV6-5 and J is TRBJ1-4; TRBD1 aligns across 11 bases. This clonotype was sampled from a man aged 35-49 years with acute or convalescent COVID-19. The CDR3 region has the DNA TGTGCCAGCAGTCGGACAGGGGGCTTTCTGTTTTTT. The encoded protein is CASSRTGGFLFF.